These 17 T cell receptor beta chains originate from one sample sequenced in a study of blood T cell repertoires in COVID-19. Profiling relied on immunoSEQ multiplex PCR, and the TCRdb table lists in-frame clones only, not all of them. The sample records approximately 76,000 clones, about 83% being singletons. Source material: peripheral blood. The receptor set was obtained from a man in his thirties or forties with acute or convalescent COVID-19.

V is TRBV10-2 and J is TRBJ1-6; TRBD1 matches at 11 bases. V lost 6 bases and J lost 16; bases outside the gene matches: 5. Looked up from germline, CDR1 is WSHSY and CDR2 is SAAADI. This CDR3 contains 12 residues. The CDR3 reads CASSEGDRGLHF. In nucleotides, the CDR3 is TGCGCCAGCAGCGAGGGGGACAGGGGGCTCCACTTT.

This clone came up once. The V gene is TRBV5-4, the J gene TRBJ2-2; 9 positions agree with TRBD2. CDR3 length: 18 amino acids. V trimming: 1 base; J trimming: 4 bases; junction bases outside the gene matches: 11. The germline CDR1 and CDR2 sequences are SGHNT and YYREEE (reference sequence). The CDR3 loop is CASSLSAGGHDVTGELFF. The CDR3 DNA reads TGTGCCAGCAGCTTGTCAGCGGGAGGCCACGATGTCACCGGGGAGCTGTTTTTT.

The chain links TRBV27 to TRBJ1-2; no firm D call. V lost 3 bases, J lost 8 bases, and 13 bases lay in between. CDR1 MNHEY and CDR2 SMNVEV come from the germline V gene (reference sequence). CDR3 length: 13 amino acids. This CDR3 reads CASSFGVGDGYTF. CDR3 DNA: TGTGCCAGCAGTTTCGGGGTCGGCGACGGCTACACCTTC.

This chain links TRBV9 with TRBJ2-7, with TRBD2 matching over 7 bases. V lost 0 bases, J lost 2 bases, and 2 bases stayed unmatched. Germline CDR1 reads SGDLS; CDR2 reads YYNGEE. This CDR3 has 14 residues. The chain's CDR3 is CASSVASGPYEQYF. DNA for the CDR3: TGTGCCAGCAGCGTAGCTAGCGGCCCCTACGAGCAGTACTTC.

The genes are TRBV5-1 and TRBJ1-2; possible D gene TRBD1, 5 bases. V lost 4 bases, J lost 0 bases, and 13 bases lay in between. The CDR3 covers 15 residues. Germline V CDR1 and CDR2: SGHRS, YFSETQ. The CDR3 DNA reads TGCGCCAGCAGCCGGGGGACGGCCCCTAACTATGGCTACACCTTC. Translating it yields CASSRGTAPNYGYTF.

The V gene is TRBV19, the J gene TRBJ1-6; TRBD1 aligns across 11 bases. This CDR3 spans 14 amino acids. Germline loops: CDR1 LNHDA, CDR2 SQIVND (reference sequence). V was pared by 6 bases and J by 9 bases, with 4 bases of the junction left unmatched. DNA for the CDR3: TGTGCCAGTAGGGACAGGGGGCTTAGTTCACCCCTCCACTTT. Amino acids: CASRDRGLSSPLHF.

J is TRBJ2-1 and V is TRBV19; 10 bases match TRBD2. There are 17 residues in the CDR3. Unmatched junction bases numbered 17, after V lost 10 bases and J lost 5 bases. Germline CDR1 LNHDA, CDR2 SQIVND (reference sequence). The CDR3 loop is CATPRELAGRGNNEQFF. CDR3 nucleotide sequence: TGTGCCACCCCAAGGGAACTAGCGGGAAGGGGAAACAATGAGCAGTTCTTC.

The CDR3 nucleotides are TGTGCCAGCAGCTTTGGCGGATCTGGGGCCAACGTCCTGACTTTC. It codes for CASSFGGSGANVLTF. This sequence joins TRBV7-2 and TRBJ2-6, with no clear D. The CDR3 consists of 15 residues. CDR1 and CDR2 (germline): SGHTA, FQGNSA. With 3 bases removed from V and 1 base from J, the gap between germline ends came to 7 bases.

This chain links TRBV28 with TRBJ2-1; D is ambiguous. Per germline, CDR1 MDHEN and CDR2 SYDVKM. This CDR3 is 16 amino acids long. Trimming took off 5 bases at V and 5 bases at J, with 19 bases between the two ends. The CDR3 DNA sequence: TGTGCCAGCAGTAACCTAGGTAGTAAAAAGGACAATGAGCAGTTCTTC. Its protein is CASSNLGSKKDNEQFF.

This chain links TRBV2 with TRBJ2-2, with 12 bases aligning to TRBD2. The germline V gene has CDR1 SNHLY and CDR2 FYNNEI. This CDR3 is 16 amino acids long. V lost 4 bases, J lost 4 bases, and 4 bases stayed unmatched. CDR3 nucleotide sequence: TGTGCCAGCAGTGCTAGCGGGAGGGCCAGCACCGGGGAGCTGTTTTTT. Encoded protein: CASSASGRASTGELFF.

This chain links TRBV4-3 with TRBJ2-2, with a possible D match to TRBD2 (6 bases). The V end lost 5 bases, the J end lost 0 bases, and 13 bases lay between the germline ends. The CDR3 spans 16 residues. Per germline, CDR1 LGHNA and CDR2 YSLEER. CDR3 bases: TGCGCCAGCAGCAGCCCCGGGAGTTCGAACACCGGGGAGCTGTTTTTT. As protein: CASSSPGSSNTGELFF.

The rearrangement joins TRBV2 to TRBJ2-5; 12 bases are a match to TRBD2. Germline V gives CDR1 SNHLY, CDR2 FYNNEI. The CDR3 is 13 amino acids. Losses at the gene ends were 8 bases for V and 4 bases for J; bases not matched to a gene: 2. The CDR3 protein is CASAGLAGETQYF. The CDR3 region has the DNA TGTGCCAGCGCGGGACTAGCGGGAGAGACCCAGTACTTC.

The chain combines TRBV9 with TRBJ2-6; D unclear. CDR1 SGDLS and CDR2 YYNGEE come from the germline V gene. The CDR3 sequence is 16 residues long. Trimming shortened V by 4 bases and J by 0 bases, and 11 bases separated the two germline ends. CDR3 nucleotide sequence: TGTGCCAGCAGCCCGACCGGGTACTCTGGGGCCAACGTCCTGACTTTC. It codes for CASSPTGYSGANVLTF.

This rearrangement joins TRBV28 to TRBJ2-5, with 7 bases aligning to TRBD1. This CDR3 spans 13 amino acids. The junction had 5 bases not matched to a gene; V was cut back by 6 bases and J by 4 bases. Looked up from germline, CDR1 is MDHEN and CDR2 is SYDVKM. CDR3 DNA: TGTGCCAGCAGGTGGACAGGAATAGAGACCCAGTACTTC. Amino acids: CASRWTGIETQYF. The full variable domain, with the rest looked up from reference TRBV28 and TRBJ2-5, is DVKVTQSSRYLVKRTGEKVFLECVQDMDHENMFWYRQDPGLGLRLIYFSYDVKMKEKGDIPEGYSVSREKKERFSLILESASTNQTSMYLCASRWTGIETQYFGPGTRLLVL.

This clone was picked up one time. V is TRBV28 and J is TRBJ1-1; TRBD1 matches 9 bases. After removal of 1 base from V and 8 bases from J, the junction contained 14 bases not matched to a gene. Looked up from germline, CDR1 is MDHEN and CDR2 is SYDVKM. This CDR3 is built from 17 residues. The CDR3 DNA follows: TGTGCCAGCAGTTTATCACCGGGACAGGGAGTATCGTGGGAAGCTTTCTTT. This translates into CASSLSPGQGVSWEAFF.

This clone was observed a few times. The chain links TRBV2 to TRBJ2-5; tentatively, D is TRBD2 (5 bases). The CDR3 is 12 amino acids. Germline CDR1 and CDR2: SNHLY and FYNNEI. Trimming left V 5 bases short and J 2 bases short, with 6 bases between. DNA of the CDR3: TGTGCCAGCAGTTGGACTCAAGAGACCCAGTACTTC. Its translation is CASSWTQETQYF. Based on the CDR3 plus reference TRBV2 and TRBJ2-5, the full variable domain is EPEVTQTPSHQVTQMGQEVILRCVPISNHLYFYWYRQILGQKVEFLVSFYNNEISEKSEIFDDQFSVERPDGSNFTLKIRSTKLEDSAMYFCASSWTQETQYFGPGTRLLVL.

The chain combines TRBV11-1 with TRBJ2-7; a weak D match, TRBD1 (6 bases). Germline values: CDR1 SGHAT, CDR2 FQDESV (reference sequence). This CDR3 is built from 15 residues. With 3 bases removed from V and 4 bases from J, the gap between germline ends came to 16 bases. CDR3 loop: CASSFTLQGQYEQYF. In DNA form, the CDR3 reads TGTGCCAGCAGCTTTACTCTCCAGGGGCAGTACGAGCAGTACTTC. The full variable domain, in which reference TRBV11-1 and TRBJ2-7 provide the parts outside the CDR3, is EAEVAQSPRYKITEKSQAVAFWCDPISGHATLYWYRQILGQGPELLVQFQDESVVDDSQLPKDRFSAERLKGVDSTLKIQPAELGDSAMYLCASSFTLQGQYEQYFGPGTRLTVT.